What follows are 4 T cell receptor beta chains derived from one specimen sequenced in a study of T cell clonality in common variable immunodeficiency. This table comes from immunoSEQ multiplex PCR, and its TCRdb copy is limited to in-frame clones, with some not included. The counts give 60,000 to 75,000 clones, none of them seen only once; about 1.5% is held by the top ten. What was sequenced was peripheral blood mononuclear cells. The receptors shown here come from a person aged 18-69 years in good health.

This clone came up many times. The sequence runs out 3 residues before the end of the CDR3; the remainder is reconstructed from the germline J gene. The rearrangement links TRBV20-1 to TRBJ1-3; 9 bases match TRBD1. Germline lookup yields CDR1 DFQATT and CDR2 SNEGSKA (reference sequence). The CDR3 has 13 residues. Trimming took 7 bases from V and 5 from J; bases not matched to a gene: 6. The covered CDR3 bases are TGCAGTGTCCGGGACAGGGCGAGAAACACC. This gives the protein CSVRDRARNT. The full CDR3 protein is CSVRDRARNTIYF.

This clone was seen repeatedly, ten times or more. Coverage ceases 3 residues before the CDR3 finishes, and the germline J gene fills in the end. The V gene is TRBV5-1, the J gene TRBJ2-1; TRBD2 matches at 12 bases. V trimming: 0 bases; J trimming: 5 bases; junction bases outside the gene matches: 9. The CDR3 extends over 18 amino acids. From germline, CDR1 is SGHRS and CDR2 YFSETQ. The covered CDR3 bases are TGCGCCAGCAGCTTGGGGACTAGCGGGGACCTTTCGCACAATGAG. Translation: CASSLGTSGDLSHNE. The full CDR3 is CASSLGTSGDLSHNEQFF.

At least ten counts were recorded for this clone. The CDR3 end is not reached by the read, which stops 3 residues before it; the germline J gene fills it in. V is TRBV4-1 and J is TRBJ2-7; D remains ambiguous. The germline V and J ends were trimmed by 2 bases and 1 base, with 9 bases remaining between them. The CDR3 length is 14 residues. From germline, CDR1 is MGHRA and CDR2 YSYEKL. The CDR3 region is CASSQPAKSYEQYF. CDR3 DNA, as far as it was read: TGCGCCAGCAGCCAACCTGCTAAATCCTACGAG.

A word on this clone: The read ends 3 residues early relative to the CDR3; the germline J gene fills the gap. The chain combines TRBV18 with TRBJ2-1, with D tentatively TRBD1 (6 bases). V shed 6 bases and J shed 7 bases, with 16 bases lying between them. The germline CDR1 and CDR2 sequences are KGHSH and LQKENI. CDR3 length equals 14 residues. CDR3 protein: CASSPSQGSNEQFF. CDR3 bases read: TGTGCCAGCTCCCCCTCGCAGGGGAGTAATGAG.